A selection of T cell receptor beta chains follows, all from one sample in a study of tumor-infiltrating lymphocytes in primary liver carcinoma. A single record per CDR3 protein comes from TCRdb applying MiXCR to the multiplex PCR reads. Altogether 310,000 or so distinct CDR3 sequences are present, 45% to 70% being singletons, with the ten largest covering about 15%. Sample: peripheral blood. Source of these receptors: a woman in her 30s with primary liver carcinoma and hepatitis B virus infection. The CDR3 runs from the conserved cysteine through the conserved F or W. The D gene is left open where the match is weak. A row's size may be missing; if present it is once, few, many or a size class.

TRBJ1-3,TRBV6-1,NA,NA,TGTGCCAACAGGCGTGGGGAGACTGGAAACACCATATATTTT,CANRRGETGNTIYF
TRBJ2-1,TRBV11-2,NA,NA,TGTGTCAGCAGCCTGGGGACGGGACACAATGAGCAGTTCTTC,CVSSLGTGHNEQFF
TRBJ2-7,TRBV6-1,many,NA,TGTGCCAGCAGCACCCCGGGGTGGCGCTCCTACGAGCAGTACTTC,CASSTPGWRSYEQYF
TRBJ2-3,TRBV4-1,NA,TRBD2,TGCGCCAGCAGCCAAGGACTAGCGGGAGGTGCAGATACGCAGTATTTT,CASSQGLAGGADTQYF
TRBJ2-1,TRBV12-3/TRBV12-4,NA,TRBD1,TGTGCCAGCAGTTGGGCCCTTGGACAGGGGATCCACAATGAGCAGTTCTTC,CASSWALGQGIHNEQFF
TRBJ2-5,TRBV6-2/TRBV6-3,NA,TRBD1,TGTGTCAGCGCAAGGACAGGGGCGGAGACCCAGTACTTC,CVSARTGAETQYF
TRBJ2-1,TRBV5-6,NA,NA,TGTGCCAGCAGCCCCGGGGCCAACAATGTGCAGTTCTTC,CASSPGANNVQFF
TRBJ2-2,TRBV6-5,many,TRBD2,TGTGCCAGCAGACTTAGCGGGCCCGGGGAGCTGTTTTTT,CASRLSGPGELFF
TRBJ2-1,TRBV7-8,NA,TRBD2,TGTGCCAGCAGCTTAATCCCTGGACTAGCGGGCAATGAGCAGTTCTTC,CASSLIPGLAGNEQFF
TRBJ1-2,TRBV5-4,NA,NA,TGTGCCAGCAGCTTCTCCAATCAGTACCAATTC,CASSFSNQYQF
TRBJ1-1,TRBV12-3/TRBV12-4,NA,NA,TGTGCCAGCAGTTTAACAAGGGGAGTCACTGAAGCTTTCTTT,CASSLTRGVTEAFF
TRBJ2-7,TRBV12-5,many,NA,TGTGCTAGTGGTTCTGGACAGTATGCCTACGAGCAGTACTTC,CASGSGQYAYEQYF
TRBJ2-3,TRBV5-6,once,NA,TGTGCCGGCAGCTTTGGGGGCACAGATACGCAGTATTTT,CAGSFGGTDTQYF
TRBJ1-5,TRBV13,NA,NA,TGTGCCAGCAGCGGGACCTCCCCCCATCAGCCCCAGCATTTT,CASSGTSPHQPQHF
TRBJ2-2,TRBV5-1,many,NA,TGCGCCAGCAGCTTGACGGGCCGACCGAACACCGGGGAGCTGTTTTTT,CASSLTGRPNTGELFF
TRBJ1-4,TRBV11-2,NA,TRBD1,TGTGCCAGCAGCTTGGGGGACAGGGATAATGAAAAACCTTTTTTT,CASSLGDRDNEKPFF
TRBJ1-5,TRBV12-3/TRBV12-4,NA,NA,TGTGCCAGCAGTCCGAGCAGGAATCAGCCCCAGCATTTT,CASSPSRNQPQHF
TRBJ2-5,TRBV24-1,NA,NA,TGTGCCACCAGTGTTGGCGGAATCCAAGAGACCCAGTACTTC,CATSVGGIQETQYF
TRBJ1-3,TRBV12-3/TRBV12-4,NA,NA,TGTGCCAGCAGTTTTCAATTGCCCGAAACCTTAATTGTTAGCTCTGGAAACACCATATATTTT,CASSFQLPETLIVSSGNTIYF
TRBJ2-3,TRBV6-1,many,NA,TGTGCCAGCAGTGAAGACCAAACAGATACGCAGTATTTT,CASSEDQTDTQYF
TRBJ2-1,TRBV4-3,many,TRBD2,TGCGCCAGCAGCCAAGGATCGGCGGGACTAGCGGGCTCCTACGAGCAGTTCTTC,CASSQGSAGLAGSYEQFF
TRBJ2-7,TRBV4-2,NA,NA,TGTGCCAGCAGCCAAGACCCCAGGGACGAGCAGTACTTC,CASSQDPRDEQYF
TRBJ2-3,TRBV11-3,many,NA,TGTGCCAGCAGCCGTGGGGGACAGCGGGCAGATACGCAGTATTTT,CASSRGGQRADTQYF
TRBJ2-2,TRBV7-9,NA,NA,TGTGCCAGCAGACTGGGACCATTGAACACCGGGGAGCTGTTTTTT,CASRLGPLNTGELFF
TRBJ2-3,TRBV7-9,NA,NA,TGTGCCAGCAGCTTAGCGGAGCTTAGCACAGATACGCAGTATTTT,CASSLAELSTDTQYF
TRBJ2-7,TRBV29-1,NA,NA,TGCAGCGTCATAACATACGAACAGTACTTC,CSVITYEQYF
TRBJ1-5,TRBV28,NA,NA,TGTGCCAACAGTTCCCGCCTTCTCCGAAATAAGGGGTCCCAGCATTTT,CANSSRLLRNKGSQHF
TRBJ2-7,TRBV29-1,NA,NA,TGCAACACTAGAGGGATCCGGGACGGGCAGACCTACGAGCAGTACTTC,CNTRGIRDGQTYEQYF
TRBJ1-2,TRBV7-3,NA,NA,TGTGCCAGCAGCTCCACTGGCGGCTACACCTTC,CASSSTGGYTF
TRBJ1-1,TRBV5-5,NA,NA,TGTGCCAGCAGCCCAACGGGGACTACCTATGAAGCTTTCTTT,CASSPTGTTYEAFF
TRBJ2-1,TRBV6-5,NA,NA,TGTGCCAGCAGTAAAGCATACAGGGTCCATGACCAGTTCTTC,CASSKAYRVHDQFF
TRBJ1-1,TRBV12-3/TRBV12-4,NA,NA,TGTGCCAGCAGTTTAATGGGGGGGATGAACACTGAAGCTTTCTTT,CASSLMGGMNTEAFF
TRBJ2-7,TRBV4-1,NA,TRBD1,TGCGCCAGCAGCCAAGGGGATGGGACAGGGGGCTTCGAGCAGTACTTC,CASSQGDGTGGFEQYF
TRBJ2-7,TRBV11-2,NA,TRBD2,TGCGCCAGCAGCTCTAGCGGTCTCTCCTGCGAGCAGTACTTC,CASSSSGLSCEQYF
TRBJ2-7,TRBV7-9,NA,NA,TGTGCCAGCAGCTTCTCTAATCTCCATTCCGGCGAGCAGTACTTC,CASSFSNLHSGEQYF
TRBJ2-7,TRBV29-1,once,NA,TGCAGCGTAAACGGGATGGCCCTTGACGAGCAGTACTTC,CSVNGMALDEQYF
TRBJ2-7,TRBV11-2,medium-sized,TRBD2,TGTGCCAGCAGCTTCCCGGGGGGATCCTACGAGCAGTACTTC,CASSFPGGSYEQYF
TRBJ2-5,TRBV5-4,NA,NA,TGTGTCAGCAGCTTGCGAGCGGACCAAGAGACCCAGTACTTC,CVSSLRADQETQYF
TRBJ2-5,TRBV11-2,few,TRBD1,TGTGCCAGCAGCTTCCGGATGGGGACAGGGGATGAGACCCAGTACTTC,CASSFRMGTGDETQYF
TRBJ1-4,TRBV6-6,NA,NA,TGTGCCAGCAGTTACTCTTTCTTTCCTGGATCGGAGGGTCTGTTTTTT,CASSYSFFPGSEGLFF
TRBJ2-1,TRBV30,NA,NA,TGTGCATGGAGTCCGACCCACAATGAGCAGTTCTTC,CAWSPTHNEQFF
TRBJ1-4,TRBV12-3/TRBV12-4,NA,NA,TGTGTCAGCAGCCAAGAGGGGGGAGAGGAAAAACTGTTTTTT,CVSSQEGGEEKLFF
TRBJ2-3,TRBV14,few,NA,TGTGCCAGCAGCCCGCGTCACGGAACCACAGATACGCAGTATTTT,CASSPRHGTTDTQYF
TRBJ2-7,TRBV14,few,TRBD1,TGTGCCAGCAGCCTCGCGGACAGGGCCCTCTACGAGCAGTACTTC,CASSLADRALYEQYF
TRBJ1-1,TRBV28,NA,NA,TGTGCCAGCAGTTCCCCCGAGAGGGCTTTCTTT,CASSSPERAFF
TRBJ2-7,TRBV5-4,NA,NA,TGTGCCAGTAGCTTGAGGCCTGCGACTAGTGGGAGTTGGGCCTACGAGCAGTACTTC,CASSLRPATSGSWAYEQYF
TRBJ1-2,TRBV4-3,NA,NA,TGCGCCAGCAGCCAAGATCGGCGCCGGAGTATCGAAAGTTATGGCTACACCTTC,CASSQDRRRSIESYGYTF
TRBJ1-5,TRBV11-3,NA,NA,TGTGCCAGCAGCTTAGATCTGGGGGTGGCTCAGCACCAGCATTTT,CASSLDLGVAQHQHF
TRBJ2-2,TRBV6-1,few,TRBD2,TGTGCCAGCAGCCGGACTAGCGGGGGCGCGAACACCGGGGAGCTGTTTTTT,CASSRTSGGANTGELFF
TRBJ2-2,TRBV7-9,NA,TRBD1,TGTGCCAGCCAGCACAGGGACAGCTACACCGGGGAGCTGTTTTTT,CASQHRDSYTGELFF
TRBJ2-3,TRBV12-3/TRBV12-4,NA,TRBD2,TGTGCCAGCAGCTATCTAAATAGCGGGAGAGGCACAGATACGCAGTATTTT,CASSYLNSGRGTDTQYF